Presented here are 12 T cell receptor beta chains from one specimen sequenced in a study of T cell repertoires in cytomegalovirus infection. MiXCR, run by TCRdb on the reads, gives a single entry per CDR3 protein. The table has approximately 500,000 distinct CDR3 sequences, more than 15% seen once. The sample comprised CD8+ T cells from PBMCs. Receptor source: a human donor in good health (CMV status not recorded). Some clones in this sample may be carry-over from other donors' samples.

A few counts support this clonotype. The chain uses TRBV5-4 and TRBJ1-1, with TRBD1 matching over 8 bases. CDR3 length: 17 amino acids. CDR1 SGHNT and CDR2 YYREEE come from the germline V gene (reference sequence). The trim removed 4 bases at V and 0 bases at J, leaving 11 bases unmatched. The CDR3, as DNA: TGTGCCAGCAGCCCCTGGACAGGGTTGGAAGTGAACACTGAAGCTTTCTTT. Encoded protein: CASSPWTGLEVNTEAFF.

There are many counts of this clonotype. The chain links TRBV11-2 to TRBJ1-1, with TRBD1 as a possible D gene (6 bases). V lost 5 bases and J 0 bases, leaving 16 bases between the germline ends. This CDR3 is built from 16 residues. Germline loops: CDR1 SGHAT, CDR2 FQNNGV. The CDR3 sequence is CASSEGGSRMNTEAFF. In DNA, the CDR3 is TGTGCCAGCAGCGAGGGGGGGTCCCGGATGAACACTGAAGCTTTCTTT.

This clonotype was detected ten times or more. This rearrangement joins TRBV2 to TRBJ2-5, with a weak D call TRBD1 (6 bases). CDR1 SNHLY and CDR2 FYNNEI come from the germline V gene. V was cut by 10 bases and J by 6 bases, with 18 bases left in between. This CDR3 is built from 13 residues. The chain's CDR3 is CATRGEGLQTQYF. The CDR3 DNA is TGTGCCACCAGGGGAGAGGGGCTACAGACCCAGTACTTC.

This clonotype was seen at least ten times. This chain links TRBV27 with TRBJ1-2; no definite D call. Looked up from germline, CDR1 is MNHEY and CDR2 is SMNVEV (reference sequence). The CDR3 is 16 amino acids. Trimming removed 0 bases at V and 3 bases at J, with 14 bases between. CDR3: CASSLSRAEIYYGYTF. CDR3 bases: TGTGCCAGCAGTTTATCGAGGGCAGAAATCTACTATGGCTACACCTTC.

This clonotype came up many times. The genes are TRBV7-6 and TRBJ2-1; 7 positions match TRBD2. This CDR3 has 19 residues. J gave up 0 bases and V 2 bases, and 13 bases lay outside the gene matches. Germline V gives CDR1 SGHVS, CDR2 FNYEAQ. CDR3 region: CASSLIQPYGGGSYNEQFF. In nucleotides, the CDR3 is TGTGCCAGCAGCTTAATCCAACCATACGGCGGGGGCTCCTACAATGAGCAGTTCTTC. Using reference TRBV7-6 and TRBJ2-1 for the parts outside the CDR3, the full variable domain is GAGVSQSPRYKVTKRGQDVALRCDPISGHVSLYWYRQALGQGPEFLTYFNYEAQQDKSGLPNDRFSAERPEGSISTLTIQRTEQRDSAMYRCASSLIQPYGGGSYNEQFFGPGTRLTVL.

This clonotype has at least ten counts. The rearrangement uses TRBV11-1 and TRBJ1-1, with TRBD1 as a possible D gene (6 bases). Trimming pared 11 bases from V and 1 base from J, leaving 17 bases between. The CDR3 is 14 amino acids. Germline V gene data show CDR1 as SGHAT and CDR2 as FQDESV (reference sequence). CDR3 loop: CAPSGGTTNTEAFF. CDR3 in DNA: TGTGCCCCCTCCGGGGGGACAACGAACACTGAAGCTTTCTTT.

This clonotype appeared a few times. This chain links TRBV4-1 with TRBJ1-1; unclear D gene. Trimming took off 1 base at V and 5 bases at J, with 11 bases between the two ends. The germline V gene has CDR1 MGHRA and CDR2 YSYEKL. This CDR3 spans 14 amino acids. The CDR3 coding sequence is TGCGCCAGCAGCCAAGGGCCGGGGAAGACTGAAGCTTTCTTT. This gives the protein CASSQGPGKTEAFF.

The chain recombines TRBV20-1 with TRBJ1-4, with 7 positions matching TRBD1. This CDR3 spans 14 amino acids. The germline CDR1 and CDR2 sequences are DFQATT and SNEGSKA (reference sequence). V lost 6 bases to trimming and J lost 2 bases; unmatched junction nucleotides: 6. CDR3 residues: CSASTGATNEKLFF. The CDR3 DNA follows: TGCAGTGCGAGCACAGGGGCGACTAATGAAAAACTGTTTTTT.

Ten or more counts support this clonotype. The chain has TRBV7-8 and TRBJ2-7, with D possibly matching TRBD2 (7 bases). V was trimmed by 3 bases and J by 3 bases, leaving 24 bases between them. The CDR3 spans 18 residues. Germline CDR1 is SGHVS and CDR2 is FQNEAQ. The CDR3 loop reads CASSLAGLRTLGGYEQYF. CDR3 bases: TGTGCCAGCAGCTTGGCGGGACTAAGAACTCTAGGGGGCTACGAGCAGTACTTC.

This rearrangement joins TRBV27 to TRBJ2-7, with 7 bases fitting TRBD2. Per the germline V gene, CDR1 is MNHEY and CDR2 is SMNVEV (reference sequence). The J segment lost 1 base and the V segment lost 2 bases, leaving 8 bases of the junction unmatched. The CDR3 has 16 amino acids. CDR3 DNA sequence: TGTGCCAGCAGTTTAGCAGCGGGATGGATATCCTACGAGCAGTACTTC. Translating gives CASSLAAGWISYEQYF.

The CDR3 loop is CASSPGGADYNEQFF. The CDR3 DNA follows: TGTGCCAGCTCACCGGGGGGGGCTGACTACAATGAGCAGTTCTTC. The rearrangement joins TRBV18 to TRBJ2-1; a weak D match, TRBD2 (7 bases). This CDR3 has 15 residues. Germline V CDR1 and CDR2: KGHSH, LQKENI. The germline V and J ends were trimmed by 3 bases and 3 bases, with 12 bases remaining between them.

This clonotype was observed a few times. The V and J genes are TRBV27 and TRBJ2-7; possibly TRBD1 or TRBD2 for D (6 bases each). V was shortened by 6 bases and J by 2 bases, with 14 bases between the two germline ends. There are 14 residues in the CDR3. CDR1 is MNHEY and CDR2 is SMNVEV in the germline V gene (reference sequence). The CDR3 DNA sequence: TGTGCCAGCAGGGGGGGCGGGATCCCCTACGAGCAGTACTTC. As protein: CASRGGGIPYEQYF.